Below are 29 T cell receptor beta chains sequenced from a single sample in a study of T cells in localized non-small cell lung cancer. The table came from immunoSEQ multiplex PCR; TCRdb's copy has only in-frame clones and leaves some out. The data show roughly 20,000 clones, 70% to 90% seen once. The sample consisted of peripheral blood, taken before any cancer treatment. These receptors were collected from a male donor at least 60 years old with stage I squamous cell lung carcinoma.

This clone turned up a few times. The chain links TRBV19 to TRBJ1-2; 7 bases match TRBD1. Looked up from germline, CDR1 is LNHDA and CDR2 is SQIVND (reference sequence). CDR3 length: 14 residues. The junction had 8 bases not matched to a gene; V was cut back by 4 bases and J by 6 bases. The CDR3, as DNA: TGTGCCAGTAGTAGCCGACAGGGAATGGATGGCTACACCTTC. Translation: CASSSRQGMDGYTF.

The genes are TRBV10-1 and TRBJ1-1, with D unclear. Germline CDR1 WNHNN, CDR2 SYGVQD (reference sequence). The V end was cut by 7 bases, the J end by 2 bases, with 17 bases between. The length of the CDR3 is 15 residues. CDR3 sequence: CASTFARPLNTEAFF. The CDR3 DNA reads TGCGCCAGCACGTTTGCGCGACCCCTAAACACTGAAGCTTTCTTT.

This chain uses TRBV6-5 with TRBJ2-3; D is uncertain. The CDR3 totals 14 residues. CDR1 MNHEY and CDR2 SVGAGI come from the germline V gene. The ends were cut back, 6 bases at V and 3 bases at J, with 13 bases in the middle. The CDR3 protein is CASSGSFPTDTQYF. CDR3 nucleotides: TGTGCCAGCAGCGGATCATTCCCTACAGATACGCAGTATTTT.

The V and J genes are TRBV10-3 and TRBJ2-3; D may correspond to TRBD1 or TRBD2 (6 bases each). With 4 bases removed from V and 0 bases from J, the gap between germline ends came to 11 bases. CDR3 length: 15 residues. Germline V gives CDR1 ENHRY, CDR2 SYGVKD. The CDR3 nucleotides are TGTGCCATCAGTGCGGGGGCAGCTAGCACAGATACGCAGTATTTT. Translating gives CAISAGAASTDTQYF.

The chain uses TRBV10-2 and TRBJ2-3, with 7 bases aligning to TRBD2. CDR3 length: 16 amino acids. Trimming took 5 bases from V and 2 from J; bases not matched to a gene: 10. Per germline, CDR1 WSHSY and CDR2 SAAADI. As DNA, the CDR3 is TGCGCCAGCAGTCCCGTTCCTAGCGGACACACAGATACGCAGTATTTT. Translation: CASSPVPSGHTDTQYF.

This clone was observed once. The rearrangement uses TRBV27 and TRBJ1-3; tentatively, D is TRBD1 (6 bases). Trimming left V 6 bases short and J 4 bases short, with 10 bases between. The CDR3 consists of 13 residues. The germline CDR1 and CDR2 sequences are MNHEY and SMNVEV (reference sequence). The CDR3 bases are TGTGCCAGCAGGAGGGGGGGAGGAAACACCATATATTTT. Translated: CASRRGGGNTIYF.

This chain joins TRBV5-1 and TRBJ1-4; 7 bases match TRBD1. Germline values: CDR1 SGHRS, CDR2 YFSETQ. V shed 4 bases and J 4 bases; nucleotides not matched to a gene: 4. The CDR3 is 14 residues long. The CDR3 loop is CASSPGQFNEKLFF. The DNA of the CDR3 is TGCGCCAGCAGCCCGGGACAGTTTAATGAAAAACTGTTTTTT.

The rearrangement joins TRBV5-4 to TRBJ2-7; the D is unclear. The CDR3 is 14 amino acids. Germline CDR1 reads SGHNT; CDR2 reads YYREEE (reference sequence). The V end was cut by 5 bases, the J end by 0 bases, with 12 bases between. CDR3 in DNA: TGTGCCAGCAGTGGTTTCGAAGCCTCCTACGAGCAGTACTTC. This gives the protein CASSGFEASYEQYF.

The CDR3 coding sequence is TGTGCCAGCAGTTACTCGGGGGACAGCTACAATGAGCAGTTCTTC. It is translated as CASSYSGDSYNEQFF. This rearrangement joins TRBV6-5 to TRBJ2-1; 7 positions agree with TRBD1. The CDR3 is 15 amino acids. Germline trimming cut 0 bases from V and 3 bases from J; bases unmatched to any gene: 2. The germline CDR1 and CDR2 sequences are MNHEY and SVGAGI.

This chain uses TRBV5-1 with TRBJ1-6; D perhaps matches TRBD1 (5 bases). The germline V gene has CDR1 SGHRS and CDR2 YFSETQ. This CDR3 contains 20 residues. Trimming pared 4 bases from V and 0 bases from J, leaving 23 bases between. CDR3 sequence reads: CASSRKTVPSPSSYNSPLHF. In DNA, the CDR3 is TGCGCCAGCAGCCGAAAGACAGTTCCCTCACCGAGCTCCTATAATTCACCCCTCCACTTT.

This rearrangement joins TRBV19 to TRBJ1-2; D remains unclear. Trimming left V 3 bases short and J 7 bases short, with 18 bases between. CDR1 is LNHDA, CDR2 SQIVND, per germline (reference sequence). The CDR3 has 15 amino acids. This CDR3 reads CASSIEGIFQSGYTF. The CDR3 DNA reads TGTGCCAGTAGTATCGAAGGGATCTTTCAAAGTGGCTACACCTTC.

In its sample, this clone was seen once. The CDR3 reads CASSEDIMNTEAFF. CDR3 nucleotide sequence: TGTGCCAGCAGTGAGGACATAATGAACACTGAAGCTTTCTTT. The J gene is TRBJ1-1, the V gene TRBV2; TRBD1 is a possible D gene (5 bases). The CDR3 contains 14 residues. V was cut by 3 bases and J by 0 bases, with 8 bases left in between. CDR1 and CDR2 (germline): SNHLY, FYNNEI. Full variable domain (missing parts from reference TRBV2 and TRBJ1-1): EPEVTQTPSHQVTQMGQEVILRCVPISNHLYFYWYRQILGQKVEFLVSFYNNEISEKSEIFDDQFSVERPDGSNFTLKIRSTKLEDSAMYFCASSEDIMNTEAFFGQGTRLTVV.

The V gene is TRBV29-1, the J gene TRBJ1-2; tentatively, D is TRBD1 (6 bases). Trimming took 6 bases from V and 8 from J, leaving 16 bases between them. The CDR3 loop spans 12 amino acids. Per the germline V gene, CDR1 is SQVTM and CDR2 is ANQGSEA. The chain's CDR3 is CSVAPGENGYTF. The CDR3 nucleotides are TGCAGCGTAGCCCCAGGGGAAAACGGCTACACCTTC. Drawing the rest from reference TRBV29-1 and TRBJ1-2, the complete variable domain is SAVISQKPSRDICQRGTSLTIQCQVDSQVTMMFWYRQQPGQSLTLIATANQGSEATYESGFVIDKFPISRPNLTFSTLTVSNMSPEDSSIYLCSVAPGENGYTFGSGTRLTVV.

This chain joins TRBV4-2 and TRBJ1-3; 9 nucleotides match TRBD1. Unmatched junction bases numbered 13, after V lost 5 bases and J lost 8 bases. The CDR3 spans 16 residues. Per germline, CDR1 LGHNA and CDR2 YNFKEQ. CDR3 bases: TGTGCCAGCAGCGTACAAAGGGGACAGGGAGAATACACCATATATTTT. Its translation is CASSVQRGQGEYTIYF.

V gene TRBV7-3 combines with J gene TRBJ2-1, with 10 bases identical to TRBD2. The V and J ends lost 5 bases and 4 bases, in that order; junction bases with no gene match: 8. The CDR3 runs to 16 residues. Germline CDR1 is SGHTA and CDR2 is FQGTGA. The CDR3 sequence is CASSLTSGAMYNEQFF. The CDR3 coding sequence is TGTGCCAGCAGCCTTACTAGCGGGGCCATGTACAATGAGCAGTTCTTC. The full variable domain, its missing parts supplied by reference TRBV7-3 and TRBJ2-1, is GAGVSQTPSNKVTEKGKYVELRCDPISGHTALYWYRQSLGQGPEFLIYFQGTGAADDSGLPNDRFFAVRPEGSVSTLKIQRTERGDSAVYLCASSLTSGAMYNEQFFGPGTRLTVL.

The chain has TRBV28 and TRBJ2-7; D is undetermined. Trimming stripped 8 bases from V and 3 bases from J, with 8 bases between. The germline V gene encodes CDR1 MDHEN and CDR2 SYDVKM. This CDR3 has 11 residues. This chain's CDR3 is CASGGYYEQYF. The DNA for the CDR3 is TGTGCCAGCGGCGGCTACTACGAGCAGTACTTC.

The rearrangement uses TRBV18 and TRBJ1-5; D unclear. The V end lost 3 bases, the J end lost 0 bases, and 6 bases lay between the germline ends. CDR3 length equals 14 residues. Germline V gives CDR1 KGHSH, CDR2 LQKENI. In nucleotides, the CDR3 is TGTGCCAGCTCACCGGGCGGTAGCAATCAGCCCCAGCATTTT. It specifies CASSPGGSNQPQHF.

This chain links TRBV19 with TRBJ2-6, with D uncertain. Germline-derived CDR1 and CDR2 are LNHDA and SQIVND (reference sequence). V was pared by 1 base and J by 3 bases, with 13 bases between. The length of the CDR3 is 17 residues. The CDR3 sequence: CASSIVTAGIGANVLTF. As DNA, the CDR3 is TGTGCCAGTAGTATAGTCACAGCTGGAATTGGGGCCAACGTCCTGACTTTC.

The rearrangement joins TRBV9 to TRBJ1-6, with D unresolved. The CDR3 spans 15 residues. The V gene's germline CDR1 is SGDLS and CDR2 YYNGEE. V was shortened by 0 bases and J by 0 bases, with 4 bases between the two germline ends. CDR3 sequence reads: CASSVASSYNSPLHF. The CDR3 DNA sequence: TGTGCCAGCAGCGTAGCCAGCTCCTATAATTCACCCCTCCACTTT.

This rearrangement joins TRBV5-1 to TRBJ1-6; maybe TRBD1 (6 bases). The ends were cut back, 6 bases at V and 5 bases at J, with 15 bases in the middle. From germline, CDR1 is SGHRS and CDR2 YFSETQ. The CDR3 spans 15 residues. For the CDR3, the DNA is TGCGCCAGCAAACCCGGAGGGGGTGATAATTCACCCCTCCACTTT. This translates into CASKPGGGDNSPLHF.

The J gene is TRBJ1-2, the V gene TRBV18; a possible D gene is TRBD1 (5 bases). V lost 1 base, J lost 2 bases, and 11 bases lay in between. CDR1 is KGHSH and CDR2 is LQKENI in the germline V gene. The CDR3 contains 15 residues. The CDR3 region has the DNA TGTGCCAGCTCACCACTGAATGGGGGGAACTATGGCTACACCTTC. Translated: CASSPLNGGNYGYTF.

This chain joins TRBV29-1 and TRBJ2-7, with 8 nucleotides matching TRBD2. J lost 3 bases, V lost 6 bases, and 10 bases had no gene match. Germline CDR1 and CDR2: SQVTM and ANQGSEA. This CDR3 region has 14 residues. The CDR3 DNA reads TGCAGCGTGTATCACCCGGCGGGGGGCTACGAGCAGTACTTC. The encoded protein is CSVYHPAGGYEQYF.

This chain connects TRBV7-7 to TRBJ2-5; D assignment may be TRBD1 or TRBD2 (5 bases each). CDR3 length: 16 residues. Trimming stripped 5 bases from V and 2 bases from J, with 18 bases between. The germline CDR1 and CDR2 sequences are SSHAT and FNYEAQ (reference sequence). This CDR3 is CASSPFGTERQETQYF. The CDR3, as DNA: TGTGCCAGCAGCCCCTTCGGGACGGAGAGGCAAGAGACCCAGTACTTC.

This chain joins TRBV19 and TRBJ1-1; D is perhaps TRBD1 (6 bases). Germline V gene lookup returns CDR1 LNHDA and CDR2 SQIVND (reference sequence). The CDR3 consists of 16 residues. V dropped 3 bases and J dropped 1 base, with 15 bases sitting between them. The CDR3 DNA is TGTGCCAGTAGTATTGGGGACATCACTTGGAACACTGAAGCTTTCTTT. Amino acids: CASSIGDITWNTEAFF. Supplemented by reference TRBV19 and TRBJ1-1, the full variable domain reads DGGITQSPKYLFRKEGQNVTLSCEQNLNHDAMYWYRQDPGQGLRLIYYSQIVNDFQKGDIAEGYSVSREKKESFPLTVTSAQKNPTAFYLCASSIGDITWNTEAFFGQGTRLTVV.

The rearrangement joins TRBV27 to TRBJ2-1; 9 bases are a match to TRBD1. The germline V gene has CDR1 MNHEY and CDR2 SMNVEV (reference sequence). CDR3 length equals 15 residues. The junction had 7 bases not matched to a gene; V was cut back by 6 bases and J by 4 bases. CDR3 nucleotide sequence: TGTGCCAGCAGCGCCATGGGGACAGGGTACAATGAGCAGTTCTTC. Translated: CASSAMGTGYNEQFF.

The gene calls are TRBV5-4 and TRBJ2-1; D is possibly TRBD2 (6 bases). Germline CDR1 and CDR2: SGHNT and YYREEE (reference sequence). The CDR3 sequence is 16 residues long. V lost 0 bases to trimming and J lost 1 base, with 11 bases between them. The DNA of the CDR3 is TGTGCCAGCAGCTTGGCGCGGGACTCTTCCTACAATGAGCAGTTCTTC. Residues: CASSLARDSSYNEQFF.

This chain links TRBV6-1 with TRBJ1-6; D uncertain. CDR1 is MNHNS, CDR2 SASEGT, per germline. The CDR3 sequence is 12 residues long. Trimming took off 1 base at V and 7 bases at J, with 2 bases between the two ends. The chain's CDR3 is CASSEGNSPLHF. CDR3 coding DNA: TGTGCCAGCAGTGAAGGGAATTCACCCCTCCACTTT.

This clone was seen just once. The CDR3 DNA follows: TGTGCCAGCAGTTACTTGACAGATAGGAATGGCTACACCTTC. Translated, it gives CASSYLTDRNGYTF. The gene calls are TRBV6-6 and TRBJ1-2; a weak D match, TRBD1 (5 bases). V was shortened by 1 base and J by 6 bases, with 12 bases between the two germline ends. The germline gives CDR1 MNHNY, CDR2 SVGAGI (reference sequence). The CDR3 is 14 amino acids.

The rearrangement uses TRBV15 and TRBJ2-7, with TRBD2 identical over 7 bases. CDR1 is LNHNV, CDR2 YYDKDF, per germline (reference sequence). The CDR3 consists of 15 residues. V was clipped by 0 bases and J by 0 bases; unmatched bases: 2. CDR3 loop: CATSREASGSYEQYF. CDR3 nucleotide sequence: TGTGCCACCAGCAGAGAGGCTAGCGGCTCCTACGAGCAGTACTTC.